Below, 15 T cell receptor beta chains from the same sample are listed, as sequenced in a study of regulatory T cells in long-lasting Graves disease (TCRdb year 2021). The intended sense of this specimen's time point label: persistent/refractory GD, antithyroid drugs over 5 years with positive TRAb. For both TCR sequencing and RNA sequencing, RNA was extracted from PBMCs using TRIzol. Libraries were made using multiplex PCR. The sample was run on an Illumina HiSeq 4000. TCR beta libraries were built with iRepertoire HTBI primers and Arm-PCR amplification of CDR3 regions. TCRdb cleaned the public reads at Q25 with fastp, built clones with MiXCR and kept in-frame beta chains. Duplicate CDR3 protein sequences are folded into a single record with the most common DNA and genes. The sample contains some 300,000 distinct CDR3 sequences, around 20% of them found a single time. Clones ranked in the top ten supply about 61% of the sample.

The specimen comprised peripheral blood mononuclear cells (PBMCs), sampled when the disease was refractory, from a patient treated with antithyroid drugs. Receptors originate from a female donor with Graves disease.

Many counts were recorded for this clonotype. The genes are TRBV6-1 and TRBJ1-4; tentative D call: TRBD1 (6 bases). The CDR3 spans 17 residues. Germline V gene sequence: CDR1 MNHNS, CDR2 SASEGT. Trimming cost V 0 bases and J 2 bases, with 13 bases left between them. The CDR3 coding sequence is TGTGCCAGCAGTGAAGCGGTTCGAGACAGGACTAATGAAAAACTGTTTTTT. Translation gives CASSEAVRDRTNEKLFF.

The J gene is TRBJ2-7, the V gene TRBV6-1, with 10 bases aligning to TRBD2. Germline CDR1 reads MNHNS; CDR2 reads SASEGT. The CDR3 is 16 residues long. After removal of 5 bases from V and 7 bases from J, the junction contained 14 bases not matched to a gene. The CDR3 nucleotides read TGTGCCAGCAGTCTAGCGGGAGTGAGCTCCTACAATGAGCAGTACTTC. Translating it yields CASSLAGVSSYNEQYF.

This clonotype showed up many times. This chain uses TRBV6-5 with TRBJ1-4; TRBD1 matches 7 bases. Germline V CDR1 and CDR2: MNHEY, SVGAGI. The V gene end was trimmed by 2 bases and the J gene end by 8 bases; junction bases not matched to a gene: 8. This CDR3 region has 15 residues. CDR3 bases: TGTGCCAGCAGTTACGCCGACAGGGAGGAAGAAAAACTGTTTTTT. The encoded protein is CASSYADREEEKLFF.

This clonotype was seen a few times. The chain recombines TRBV4-2 with TRBJ2-7; D gene unclear. Germline CDR1 and CDR2: LGHNA and YNFKEQ. V gave up 1 base and J gave up 2 bases, with 12 bases separating them. The CDR3 loop spans 15 amino acids. The CDR3 reads CASSQGVGGTYEQYF. The CDR3 DNA sequence: TGTGCCAGCAGCCAAGGTGTTGGCGGTACCTACGAGCAGTACTTC.

This clonotype was seen many times. The chain uses TRBV28 and TRBJ1-1, with D possibly matching TRBD1 (5 bases). Per the germline V gene, CDR1 is MDHEN and CDR2 is SYDVKM. V lost 1 base and J 7 bases, leaving 19 bases between the germline ends. CDR3 length equals 16 residues. The chain's CDR3 is CASSLYGDPGGGEAFF. CDR3 coding DNA: TGTGCCAGCAGTTTATACGGGGACCCCGGTGGGGGTGAAGCTTTCTTT.

The chain employs TRBV15 and TRBJ1-1, with a weak D call TRBD1 (6 bases). Trimming removed 7 bases at V and 8 bases at J, with 14 bases between. The CDR3 has 12 amino acids. CDR1 is LNHNV, CDR2 YYDKDF, per germline (reference sequence). The CDR3 sequence: CATKPLGGEAFF. The DNA of the CDR3 is TGTGCCACCAAACCCTTGGGGGGCGAAGCTTTCTTT.

This clonotype was recorded a few times. This chain connects TRBV19 to TRBJ1-2, with a possible D match to TRBD1 (5 bases). Trimming pared 2 bases from V and 4 bases from J, leaving 17 bases between. Germline CDR1 is LNHDA and CDR2 is SQIVND (reference sequence). CDR3 size: 16 residues. In nucleotides, the CDR3 is TGTGCCAGTAGTATACCCCTCCGGGGGACGGTCTATGGCTACACCTTC. This encodes CASSIPLRGTVYGYTF.

As concerns this clonotype: This could be a read error, since a much larger clone is one nucleotide away. The chain combines TRBV27 with TRBJ1-1, with D perhaps matching TRBD1 (5 bases). From germline, CDR1 is MNHEY and CDR2 SMNVEV (reference sequence). There are 13 residues in the CDR3. V lost 6 bases to trimming and J lost 8 bases, with 16 bases between them. The CDR3 loop is CASSLRPGAEAFF. The CDR3 region has the DNA TGTGCCAGCAGCCTACGCCCCGGGGCAGAAGCTTTCTTT.

The chain recombines TRBV20-1 with TRBJ2-2; D might be TRBD1 (6 bases). The germline CDR1 and CDR2 sequences are DFQATT and SNEGSKA (reference sequence). This CDR3 has 15 amino acids. Trimming removed 3 bases from V and 1 base from J, with 12 bases in between. The chain's CDR3 is CSARTGNLNTGELFF. CDR3 in DNA: TGCAGTGCTAGGACAGGCAACTTGAACACCGGGGAGCTGTTTTTT.

This clonotype was found a few times. The V gene is TRBV19, the J gene TRBJ2-4, with D maybe TRBD2 (6 bases). Trimming left V 7 bases short and J 10 bases short, with 20 bases between. Germline CDR1 is LNHDA and CDR2 is SQIVND (reference sequence). This CDR3 is 14 amino acids long. CDR3 sequence: CASTPGVLPRIQYF. The CDR3 bases are TGTGCCAGTACCCCGGGAGTACTCCCGCGGATTCAGTACTTC.

V and J are TRBV6-2 or TRBV6-3 and TRBJ2-2; D is undetermined. The CDR3 runs 15 residues. V gave up 2 bases and J gave up 0 bases, with 7 bases separating them. In germline, CDR1 is MNHEY, CDR2 SVGEGT. CDR3 DNA: TGTGCCAGCAGTTACCTCTCATCGAACACCGGGGAGCTGTTTTTT. It yields the protein CASSYLSSNTGELFF.

Notes on this clonotype: A much larger clone sits a single nucleotide away, making a read error possible. Since the CDR3 does not end with the conserved phenylalanine or tryptophan, this likely comes from a read error. V usage is TRBV7-9 and J usage is TRBJ2-7; D is undetermined. Germline CDR1 SEHNR, CDR2 FQNEAQ (reference sequence). The CDR3 length is 12 residues. The V end was cut by 2 bases, the J end by 1 base, with 3 bases between. CDR3 in amino acids: CASSLQSYEQYL. CDR3 nucleotide sequence: TGTGCCAGCAGCTTACAATCCTACGAGCAGTACCTC.

This clonotype was counted at least ten times. V usage is TRBV12-3 or TRBV12-4 and J usage is TRBJ1-2; 12 positions agree with TRBD1. Trimming took 4 bases from V and 9 from J; bases not matched to a gene: 9. CDR3 size: 15 residues. CDR3 residues: CASSSAGQGAWRYTF. In nucleotides, the CDR3 is TGTGCCAGCAGTTCAGCGGGACAGGGGGCATGGCGCTACACCTTC.

On this clonotype: Sequence at one end of the junction differs from germline and may be a read error. J is TRBJ2-7 and V is TRBV20-1; D unresolved. This CDR3 region has 12 residues. Germline assignment: CDR1 DFQATT and CDR2 SNEGSKA (reference sequence). The CDR3 DNA reads TGCAGTGCTAGAATACAATCTTACGACCAGTACTTC. It specifies CSARIQSYDQYF.

Many counts were recorded for this clonotype. This chain links TRBV3-1 with TRBJ2-5; TRBD1 might be the D (6 bases). V was trimmed by 0 bases and J by 7 bases, leaving 15 bases between them. Germline CDR1 LGHDT, CDR2 YNNKEL (reference sequence). This CDR3 contains 15 residues. The CDR3 DNA reads TGTGCCAGCAGCCAAGATCCAGGGGTATGGGGGACCCAGTACTTC. It is translated as CASSQDPGVWGTQYF.